This entry lists 8 T cell receptor beta chains sequenced from one sample in a study of radiotherapy plus CTLA-4 blockade in lung cancer. Sequencing was performed with immunoSEQ multiplex PCR; in TCRdb, only in-frame clones are kept and a portion is missing. The sample shows fewer than 100,000 clones, 60% to 85% of them seen only once. The sequenced sample was peripheral blood, obtained from a patient treated with radiotherapy plus ipilimumab. These receptors all stem from a human donor with non-small cell lung cancer whose response to radiotherapy plus ipilimumab could not be evaluated. Some clones in this sample may be carry-over from other donors' samples.

The chain joins TRBV7-9 to TRBJ2-2, with D maybe TRBD1 (6 bases). CDR1 is SEHNR, CDR2 FQNEAQ, per germline (reference sequence). Trimming took off 4 bases at V and 0 bases at J, with 9 bases between the two ends. This CDR3 spans 15 amino acids. The CDR3 DNA reads TGTGCCAGCAGCTCCGGGACAACGAACACCGGGGAGCTGTTTTTT. Translating it yields CASSSGTTNTGELFF.

V is TRBV7-2 and J is TRBJ2-3, with D perhaps TRBD1 (5 bases). The CDR3 extends over 15 amino acids. Trimming took 1 base from V and 5 from J, leaving 13 bases between them. Germline values: CDR1 SGHTA, CDR2 FQGNSA. CDR3: CASSLEKGFIDTQYF. For the CDR3, the DNA is TGTGCCAGCAGCTTAGAAAAGGGGTTCATAGATACGCAGTATTTT.

The chain employs TRBV6-4 and TRBJ2-1; the match to TRBD2 covers 7 bases. The CDR3 runs to 17 residues. Germline CDR1 reads MRHNA; CDR2 reads SNTAGT. The junction had 10 bases not matched to a gene; V was cut back by 4 bases and J by 1 base. CDR3 sequence: CASSGGGGVGSYNEQFF. CDR3 DNA: TGTGCCAGCAGTGGCGGGGGAGGGGTTGGGTCCTACAATGAGCAGTTCTTC.

This chain uses TRBV7-2 with TRBJ1-4; weak D call: TRBD1 (5 bases). CDR1 is SGHTA and CDR2 is FQGNSA in the germline V gene. Between the trimmed V and J ends, which lost 1 base and 10 bases, there was a span of 16 bases. This CDR3 spans 15 amino acids. CDR3 nucleotides: TGTGCCAGCAGCTTAGTTTCCGGGTCTACAGGAAAACTGTTTTTT. Protein: CASSLVSGSTGKLFF.

The rearrangement uses TRBV4-3 and TRBJ1-2; TRBD1 is a possible D gene (5 bases). V lost 0 bases and J lost 5, with 16 bases in between. The CDR3 is 16 amino acids. CDR1 is LGHNA, CDR2 YSLEER, per germline. CDR3: CASSQDVGGVGYGYTF. As DNA, the CDR3 is TGCGCCAGCAGCCAAGATGTGGGGGGAGTTGGTTATGGCTACACCTTC.

The chain employs TRBV5-1 and TRBJ2-7; a weak D match, TRBD1 (6 bases). The V and J ends lost 0 bases and 3 bases respectively, with 10 bases between them. Germline CDR1 reads SGHRS; CDR2 reads YFSETQ. The CDR3 has 14 residues. This CDR3 is CASSLGQVIYEQYF. The CDR3 nucleotides are TGCGCCAGCAGCTTGGGACAGGTAATCTACGAGCAGTACTTC.

This clone was found once. This rearrangement joins TRBV7-2 to TRBJ2-7, with D perhaps TRBD2 (5 bases). CDR3 length: 17 residues. The germline CDR1 and CDR2 sequences are SGHTA and FQGNSA. V shed 6 bases and J shed 1 base, with 22 bases lying between them. Here the CDR3 reads CASRPPSGSGPSYEQYF. As DNA, the CDR3 is TGTGCCAGCAGGCCCCCCAGTGGGAGCGGCCCATCCTACGAGCAGTACTTC.

The V call is TRBV4-1, the J call TRBJ2-5; 15 nucleotides agree with TRBD2. The CDR3 is 16 amino acids. The V gene end was trimmed by 4 bases and the J gene end by 5 bases; junction bases not matched to a gene: 5. Per the germline V gene, CDR1 is MGHRA and CDR2 is YSYEKL. The CDR3 here is CASSPRTSGGAETQYF. The CDR3 coding sequence is TGCGCCAGCAGCCCCCGGACTAGCGGGGGGGCGGAGACCCAGTACTTC.